This T cell receptor beta chain derives from a study of cytomegalovirus exposure and HLA in healthy donors. CDR1 SEHNR and CDR2 FQNEAQ come from the germline V gene (reference sequence). The CDR3 runs 16 residues. With V trimmed by 3 bases and J by 0 bases, 4 bases remained unmatched. Study results and caveats: Reported performance of the classifier showed diagnosis of cytomegalovirus status with high specificity and sensitivity. In a later analysis, a genetic analysis reported fewer productive-TCR N-insertions in an Asian-associated ancestry cluster than the cohort average. Later analysis indicated greater clonal expansion among HLA-associated TCR beta chains than among equally common other chains.

Notes on this clone: Its specificity is not known.

Use of 60 Vbeta and 13 Jbeta primers characterized the PCR. In the authors' methods: Among the unique TCR beta chains that a later analysis counted, around 72 million in all, around 11 million were shared. Profiling relied on immunoSEQ multiplex PCR, and the TCRdb table lists in-frame clones only, not all of them. V and J calls and clone size are copied from that table; D and trimming were computed from the DNA. The sample lists approximately 150,000 clones, about four fifths seen once, with under 15% in the top ten. The chain uses TRBV7-9 and TRBJ1-5; TRBD1 agrees at 8 bases. The clonotype was recovered from a woman aged 45-59 years in good health and CMV-seronegative. The material sequenced was PBMCs. CDR3 loop: CASSLGQANSNQPQHF. The CDR3 DNA follows: TGTGCCAGCAGCTTGGGACAGGCAAATAGCAATCAGCCCCAGCATTTT.